A selection of T cell receptor beta chains follows, all from one sample in a study of T cells in narcolepsy. Clones were read by immunoSEQ multiplex PCR, and TCRdb kept only the in-frame ones, dropping some. The sample holds tens of thousands of clones; roughly 83% are singletons and the top ten take less than 0.75%. What was sequenced was CD45RA- memory CD4+ T cells from PBMCs. These receptor sequences come from a human donor with narcolepsy. Each CDR3 is given with its conserved first and last residue. The D gene is left open where the match is weak. Size tells how often a clone was seen (once, few, many) or the class of an expanded clone, and some rows leave it out.

CDR3nt	CDR3aa	abundance	v_gene	j_gene	d_gene
TGTGCCAGCAGTGTCCGGACAGCTAATGAAAAACTGTTTTTT	CASSVRTANEKLFF	-	TRBV28	TRBJ1-4	-
TGTGCCAGCAGCTTAGGACAGCTGAACTATGGCTACACCTTC	CASSLGQLNYGYTF	-	TRBV5-8	TRBJ1-2	-
TGTGCCAGCAGCCCCGCCCCGGCGAGGGGGAATTCACCCCTCCACTTT	CASSPAPARGNSPLHF	-	TRBV9	TRBJ1-6	-
TGTGCCAGCAGTCGGTCCCCCAATGAGCAGTTCTTC	CASSRSPNEQFF	-	TRBV27	TRBJ2-1	-
TGTGCCAGCAGTGAGGTGGGACAGTCTGAAGCTTTCTTT	CASSEVGQSEAFF	-	TRBV6-1	TRBJ1-1	TRBD1
TGTGCCAGTAACACAGCCTATGGCTACACCTTC	CASNTAYGYTF	few	TRBV19	TRBJ1-2	-
TGTGCCAGCAGCGTAGAAACAGGGATACGGTCGACTGAAGCTTTCTTT	CASSVETGIRSTEAFF	once	TRBV9	TRBJ1-1	-
TGTGCCAGCAGTTACTCACCAGTTACCGACGAGCAGTACTTC	CASSYSPVTDEQYF	-	TRBV6-6	TRBJ2-7	-
TGCGCCAGCAGCTTACTTGGTCTCGAGCGGCTGAACACTGAAGCTTTCTTT	CASSLLGLERLNTEAFF	-	TRBV5-1	TRBJ1-1	-
TGTGCCAGCAGCCTAAGGACAGGTTTGAACACTGAAGCTTTCTTT	CASSLRTGLNTEAFF	-	TRBV14	TRBJ1-1	TRBD1
TGTGCCAGCACCAGGGACACTAGCACAGATACGCAGTATTTT	CASTRDTSTDTQYF	-	TRBV5-4	TRBJ2-3	-
TGTGCCAGCAGCCCTCCGGGACTAGCGCTGTACGAGCAGTACTTC	CASSPPGLALYEQYF	few	TRBV7-6	TRBJ2-7	TRBD2
TGTGCCAGCAGCTTCTGGGGGGGCGGCGACAATGAGCAGTTCTTC	CASSFWGGGDNEQFF	-	TRBV11-2	TRBJ2-1	-
TGTGCCAGCAGCTTAGAGCTATGGGAGACCCAGTACTTC	CASSLELWETQYF	once	TRBV7-2	TRBJ2-5	-
TGTGCCAGCAGTGACTACTACGAGCAGTACTTC	CASSDYYEQYF	-	TRBV6-1	TRBJ2-7	-
TGTGCCAGCAGTGACAGTCTCTATGGCTACACCTTC	CASSDSLYGYTF	-	TRBV11-2	TRBJ1-2	-
TGTGCCAGCAGCTTTCAAGGGAACACTGAAGCTTTCTTT	CASSFQGNTEAFF	-	TRBV7-9	TRBJ1-1	-
TGCAGTGCTAGAGCTGAGACTGAAGCTTTCTTT	CSARAETEAFF	-	TRBV20-1	TRBJ1-1	-
TGTGCCAGCAGTCTCGACAGGAATGAAGCTTTCTTT	CASSLDRNEAFF	-	TRBV2	TRBJ1-1	-
TGTGCCAGCAGCGTAGCAGGGGGACTAGCGGGTCCCAGGTGGTCTGAGCAGTTCTTC	CASSVAGGLAGPRWSEQFF	-	TRBV9	TRBJ2-1	TRBD2
TGCGCCAGCAGCGGCGGCCAGTTGGTCCACGAGCAGTACTTC	CASSGGQLVHEQYF	-	TRBV5-1	TRBJ2-7	-
TGTGCCAGCATGCTAATGACAGGCACCAACTATGGCTACACCTTC	CASMLMTGTNYGYTF	few	TRBV5-6	TRBJ1-2	-
TGTGCCAGCAGCGCCCGGACTAGTGTAGATACGCAGTATTTT	CASSARTSVDTQYF	-	TRBV5-5	TRBJ2-3	TRBD2
TGTGCCAGCAGCTCCCGGGGCAGGGCCCATGAGCAGTTCTTC	CASSSRGRAHEQFF	-	TRBV7-2	TRBJ2-1	-